Listed below are T cell receptor beta chains from one sample, sequenced in a study of response to subunit inactivated influenza vaccine. TCRdb re-called the RT-PCR reads with MiXCR, one entry per CDR3 protein. The sample lists hundreds of thousands of distinct CDR3 sequences, 15% to 19% occurring once. This material consisted of PBMCs from blood, taken 11 to 12 days after vaccination. Receptor source: a man in his forties or fifties who received an inactivated influenza vaccine. CDR3s include the opening cysteine and the closing phenylalanine or tryptophan. Fields, in order: D gene, clone size, V gene, J gene, CDR3 protein, CDR3 DNA. The D gene is left open where the match is weak. Rows give clone size only sometimes, using once, few, many, or a class for an expanded clone.

>.|many|TRBV29-1|TRBJ2-7
CSVSAGPPGEQYF
TGCAGCGTTTCTGCGGGACCCCCGGGCGAGCAGTACTTC
>TRBD2|few|TRBV20-1|TRBJ2-1
CSAPTGTSGSAEQFF
TGCAGTGCTCCCACCGGGACTAGCGGGAGCGCTGAGCAGTTCTTC
>TRBD1|few|TRBV29-1|TRBJ2-7
CSVVPGQGGSYEQYF
TGCAGCGTTGTCCCCGGACAGGGTGGGTCCTACGAGCAGTACTTC
>TRBD2|.|TRBV29-1|TRBJ2-3
CSVTRGLAGGADTQYF
TGCAGCGTCACACGTGGGCTAGCGGGAGGAGCAGATACGCAGTATTTT
>.|few|TRBV5-6|TRBJ1-5
CASSFRDSNQPQHF
TGTGCCAGCAGCTTCAGGGATAGCAATCAGCCCCAGCATTTT
>TRBD2|few|TRBV5-1|TRBJ2-1
CASSLTSGLRTYNEQFF
TGCGCCAGCAGCTTGACTAGCGGTCTTAGAACCTACAATGAGCAGTTCTTC
>TRBD1|few|TRBV28|TRBJ2-7
CASIRTGGFEQYF
TGTGCCAGCATCAGGACAGGGGGCTTCGAGCAGTACTTC
>.|.|TRBV3-1|TRBJ1-2
CASSIQGSYGYTF
TGTGCCAGCAGCATTCAGGGTTCCTATGGCTACACCTTC
>.|.|TRBV10-3|TRBJ2-5
CASLGGSGETQYF
TGTGCCTCCTTAGGGGGGTCGGGGGAGACCCAGTACTTC
>TRBD1|.|TRBV7-9|TRBJ2-7
CASSLETGFFEQYF
TGTGCCAGCAGCTTAGAGACAGGGTTTTTCGAGCAGTACTTC
>TRBD2|.|TRBV19|TRBJ2-5
CASRPAGGPEKTQYF
TGTGCCAGTAGACCAGCGGGGGGCCCAGAGAAGACCCAGTACTTC
>.|.|TRBV6-1|TRBJ2-1
CASSRGNLRSYNEQFF
TGTGCCAGCAGTAGGGGGAATTTGAGGTCCTACAATGAGCAGTTCTTC
>.|.|TRBV29-1|TRBJ1-1
CSITVNTEAFF
TGCAGCATAACAGTAAACACTGAAGCTTTCTTT
>.|many|TRBV12-3/TRBV12-4|TRBJ1-6
CASSPGSSYNSPLHF
TGTGCCAGCAGTCCGGGAAGCTCCTATAATTCACCCCTCCACTTT
>TRBD2|few|TRBV14|TRBJ2-3
CASSHPRLAGSTDTQYF
TGTGCCAGCAGCCATCCCCGCCTAGCGGGGAGCACAGATACGCAGTATTTT
>TRBD1|.|TRBV4-3|TRBJ2-6
CASSQDPGQGAGANVLTF
TGCGCCAGCAGCCAAGATCCGGGACAGGGAGCAGGGGCCAACGTCCTGACTTTC
>.|few|TRBV6-2/TRBV6-3|TRBJ2-7
CASNQVARSSYEQYF
TGTGCCAGCAATCAGGTGGCGAGGAGCTCCTACGAGCAGTACTTC
>.|.|TRBV10-3|TRBJ2-1
CAISSDRSTNEQFF
TGTGCCATCAGTTCTGACCGCTCCACAAATGAGCAGTTCTTC
>.|many|TRBV12-3/TRBV12-4|TRBJ1-1
CASSTSGHQLAFF
TGTGCCAGCAGTACATCAGGACACCAGTTGGCTTTCTTT
>TRBD1|few|TRBV7-3|TRBJ2-1
CASSLTRDRENEQFF
TGTGCCAGCAGCTTAACACGGGACAGGGAAAATGAGCAGTTCTTC
>.|.|TRBV7-8|TRBJ1-5
CASSLPRRLNSNQPQHF
TGTGCCAGCAGCCTACCACGACGGCTAAATAGCAATCAGCCCCAGCATTTT
>.|few|TRBV21-1|TRBJ1-2
CASDFLGQYGYTF
TGTGCCAGCGATTTCCTCGGGCAGTATGGCTACACCTTC
>.|.|TRBV7-9|TRBJ2-5
CASSSQVEKTQYF
TGTGCCAGCAGCTCACAGGTAGAAAAGACCCAGTACTTC
>.|.|TRBV28|TRBJ2-4
CASSLGINLAKNIQYF
TGTGCCAGCAGTTTAGGGATAAACCTAGCCAAAAACATTCAGTACTTC
>.|.|TRBV27|TRBJ2-2
CASSFDWGIGAGELFF
TGTGCCAGCAGTTTCGATTGGGGGATAGGTGCCGGGGAGCTGTTTTTT
>TRBD1|.|TRBV7-6|TRBJ2-2
CASSSISTGLGAGELFF
TGTGCCAGCAGCTCCATCTCGACAGGGCTCGGGGCCGGGGAGCTGTTTTTT
>.|many|TRBV10-3|TRBJ1-4
CAISEWQANEKLFF
TGTGCCATCAGTGAGTGGCAGGCAAATGAAAAACTGTTTTTT
>TRBD1|.|TRBV6-2/TRBV6-3|TRBJ2-7
CASTRQGPFGIEQYF
TGTGCCAGCACTCGACAGGGCCCCTTCGGGATAGAGCAGTACTTC
>TRBD2|.|TRBV20-1|TRBJ2-1
CSARRGGGLYNEQFF
TGCAGTGCTAGAAGGGGCGGGGGACTCTACAATGAGCAGTTCTTC
>.|few|TRBV4-3|TRBJ2-7
CASSQVFGGSVEQYF
TGCGCCAGCAGCCAAGTGTTTGGAGGGAGTGTCGAGCAGTACTTC
>.|few|TRBV7-9|TRBJ2-1
CASSLVPAANEQFF
TGTGCCAGCAGCTTAGTTCCAGCGGCCAATGAGCAGTTCTTC
>TRBD2|few|TRBV28|TRBJ2-1
CASSRLAGENEQFF
TGTGCCAGCAGCCGACTAGCGGGAGAAAATGAGCAGTTCTTC
>.|.|TRBV12-3/TRBV12-4|TRBJ2-7
CASSQPGYEQYF
TGTGCCAGCAGTCAACCAGGCTACGAGCAGTACTTC
>TRBD2|.|TRBV18|TRBJ2-2
CASSMMASGVPKTGELFF
TGTGCCAGCTCAATGATGGCTAGCGGCGTCCCGAAGACCGGGGAGCTGTTTTTT
>.|.|TRBV20-1|TRBJ1-2
CSANGVYGYTF
TGCAGTGCTAATGGGGTCTATGGCTACACCTTC
>.|.|TRBV9|TRBJ2-1
CASSVGLGGIRYNEQFF
TGTGCCAGCAGCGTAGGTCTTGGGGGGATTCGTTACAATGAGCAGTTCTTC
>.|once|TRBV28|TRBJ2-3
CASSFPRGGGTDTQYF
TGTGCCAGCAGTTTCCCGCGGGGTGGGGGGACAGATACGCAGTATTTT
>TRBD2|.|TRBV12-3/TRBV12-4|TRBJ2-2
CASSFVAGNTGELFF
TGTGCCAGCAGTTTTGTAGCGGGGAACACCGGGGAGCTGTTTTTT
>.|.|TRBV4-2|TRBJ1-5
CASSPEGSSNQPQHF
TGTGCCAGCAGTCCCGAGGGTTCTAGCAATCAGCCCCAGCATTTT
>.|many|TRBV20-1|TRBJ2-7
CSASGGPTYEQYF
TGCAGTGCTAGTGGGGGTCCAACCTACGAGCAGTACTTC
>TRBD2|few|TRBV18|TRBJ2-1
CASSPGTSGMNYNEQFF
TGTGCCAGCTCACCAGGGACTAGCGGGATGAACTACAATGAGCAGTTCTTC
>.|.|TRBV28|TRBJ2-7
CASSLSTGNSYEQYF
TGTGCCAGCAGTTTATCGACAGGAAACTCCTACGAGCAGTACTTC
>TRBD1|few|TRBV20-1|TRBJ1-4
CSARDHFGTGFEKLFF
TGCAGTGCTAGAGATCACTTTGGGACAGGCTTTGAAAAACTGTTTTTT
>TRBD2|few|TRBV5-4|TRBJ2-1
CASSLRPGTSGTNEQFF
TGTGCCAGCAGCCTCCGCCCCGGGACTAGCGGGACTAATGAGCAGTTCTTC
>TRBD1|many|TRBV7-2|TRBJ1-2
CASSPDFSDRAYGYTF
TGTGCCAGCAGCCCAGACTTTTCAGACAGGGCCTATGGCTACACCTTC
>.|many|TRBV10-3|TRBJ1-5
CAISEFSNQPQHF
TGTGCCATCAGTGAATTCAGCAATCAGCCCCAGCATTTT
>TRBD1|few|TRBV7-2|TRBJ2-5
CASSLAQGVETQYF
TGTGCCAGCAGCTTAGCCCAGGGGGTGGAGACCCAGTACTTC
>.|few|TRBV5-5|TRBJ2-2
CASSLTTTGELFF
TGTGCCAGCAGCTTAACTACTACCGGGGAGCTGTTTTTT
>.|many|TRBV5-1|TRBJ2-2
CASSFAGGRTTGELFF
TGCGCCAGCAGCTTCGCCGGCGGGCGAACAACCGGGGAGCTGTTTTTT
>.|.|TRBV20-1|TRBJ1-5
CTLSGNQPQHF
TGCACCCTTTCGGGCAATCAGCCCCAGCATTTT